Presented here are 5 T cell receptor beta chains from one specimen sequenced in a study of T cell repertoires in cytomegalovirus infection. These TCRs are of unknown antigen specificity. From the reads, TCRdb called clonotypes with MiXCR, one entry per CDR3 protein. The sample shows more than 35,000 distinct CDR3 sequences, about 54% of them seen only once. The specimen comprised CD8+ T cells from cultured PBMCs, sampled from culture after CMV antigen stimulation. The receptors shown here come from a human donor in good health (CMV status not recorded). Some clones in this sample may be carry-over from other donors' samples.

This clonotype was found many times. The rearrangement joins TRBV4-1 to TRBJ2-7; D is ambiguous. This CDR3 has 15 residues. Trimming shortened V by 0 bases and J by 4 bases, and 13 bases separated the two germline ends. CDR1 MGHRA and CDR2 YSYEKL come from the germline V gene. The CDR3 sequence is CASSQESSAHYEQYF. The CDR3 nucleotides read TGCGCCAGCAGCCAAGAAAGCAGCGCCCATTACGAGCAGTACTTC.

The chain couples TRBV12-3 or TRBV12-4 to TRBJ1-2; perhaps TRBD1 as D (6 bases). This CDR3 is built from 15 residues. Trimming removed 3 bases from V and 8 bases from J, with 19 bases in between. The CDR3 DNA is TGTGCCAGCAGTTTCTGGGTAGGAGGGGGGCAAGGCTACACCTTC. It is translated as CASSFWVGGGQGYTF.

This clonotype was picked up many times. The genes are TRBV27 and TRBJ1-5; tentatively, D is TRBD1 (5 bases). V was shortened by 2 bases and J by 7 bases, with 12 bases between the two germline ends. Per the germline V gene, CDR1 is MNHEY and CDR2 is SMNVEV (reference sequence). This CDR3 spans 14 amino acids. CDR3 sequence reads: CASSLAAGGQPQHF. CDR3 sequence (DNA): TGTGCCAGCAGTTTAGCGGCGGGGGGACAGCCCCAGCATTTT.

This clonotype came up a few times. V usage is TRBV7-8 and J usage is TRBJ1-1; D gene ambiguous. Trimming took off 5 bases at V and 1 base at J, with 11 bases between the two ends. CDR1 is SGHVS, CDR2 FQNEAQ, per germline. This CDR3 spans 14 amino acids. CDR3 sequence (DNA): TGTGCCAGCAGCCCTGGACTGCGGAACACTGAAGCTTTCTTT. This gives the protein CASSPGLRNTEAFF.

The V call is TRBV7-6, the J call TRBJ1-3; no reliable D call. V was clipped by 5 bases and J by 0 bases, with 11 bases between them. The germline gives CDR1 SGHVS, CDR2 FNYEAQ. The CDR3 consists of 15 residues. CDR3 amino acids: CASSPDASSGNTIYF. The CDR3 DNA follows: TGTGCCAGCAGCCCAGACGCGAGCTCTGGAAACACCATATATTTT. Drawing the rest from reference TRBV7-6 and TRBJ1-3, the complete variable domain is GAGVSQSPRYKVTKRGQDVALRCDPISGHVSLYWYRQALGQGPEFLTYFNYEAQQDKSGLPNDRFSAERPEGSISTLTIQRTEQRDSAMYRCASSPDASSGNTIYFGEGSWLTVV.